This paragraph reports one T cell receptor (beta chain). Losses at the gene ends were 5 bases for V and 2 bases for J; bases not matched to a gene: 6. Germline CDR1 is SNHLY and CDR2 is FYNNEI. The CDR3 extends over 15 amino acids. The source of the sample is a study of blood T cell repertoires in COVID-19. At the level of the study: COVID-19 samples, acute and convalescent, were from the United States, Italy and Spain. T cells, B-cell-depleted T cells, or PBMCs provided the cDNA or gDNA that served as material.

Assay used: immunoSEQ multiplex PCR; TCRdb lists only in-frame clones, some missing. The table includes 200,000 or so clones, about 94% detected once. This chain uses TRBV2 with TRBJ2-1; 7 bases match TRBD1. Source material: peripheral blood. The receptor comes from a man in his sixties with COVID-19, enrolled during active disease. The CDR3 region has the DNA TGTGCCAGCAGTCCCGACAGGGCCCCCTACAATGAGCAGTTCTTC. Encoded protein: CASSPDRAPYNEQFF.